The rows below give T cell receptor beta chains drawn from one sample of a study of T cell responses to AZD1222 COVID-19 vaccine. TCRdb's copy holds only in-frame clones and misses some; the assay was immunoSEQ multiplex PCR. This sample carries around 200,000 clones, 94% of them seen once, and the ten largest clones take more than 1.5%. The sequencing used peripheral blood, collected 28 days after the second AZD1222 dose. The receptors originated from an adult who received the AZD1222 COVID-19 vaccine. Each CDR3 is given with its conserved first and last residue. A D gene is named only where the DNA matches it firmly. Size tells how often a clone was seen (once, few, many) or the class of an expanded clone, and some rows leave it out.

V gene: TRBV6-5
J gene: TRBJ2-1
clone size: -
D gene: TRBD2
CDR3 protein: CASSYDSGRAPNEQFF
CDR3 DNA: TGTGCCAGCAGTTATGATAGCGGGAGGGCCCCAAATGAGCAGTTCTTC

V gene: TRBV27
J gene: TRBJ1-6
clone size: -
D gene: -
CDR3 protein: CASSYQGYNSPLHF
CDR3 DNA: TGTGCCAGCAGTTACCAGGGCTATAATTCACCCCTCCACTTT

V gene: TRBV6-6
J gene: TRBJ1-2
clone size: -
D gene: -
CDR3 protein: CASSRRGQGNGYTF
CDR3 DNA: TGTGCCAGTAGCCGTCGAGGGCAGGGGAATGGCTACACCTTC

V gene: TRBV5-6
J gene: TRBJ1-5
clone size: -
D gene: -
CDR3 protein: CASSLLGKSNQPQHF
CDR3 DNA: TGTGCCAGCAGCTTGCTGGGGAAGAGCAATCAGCCCCAGCATTTT

V gene: TRBV27
J gene: TRBJ1-6
clone size: -
D gene: -
CDR3 protein: CASSLFGQINSPLHF
CDR3 DNA: TGTGCCAGCAGTTTATTCGGGCAGATTAATTCACCCCTCCACTTT

V gene: TRBV6-1
J gene: TRBJ2-5
clone size: -
D gene: -
CDR3 protein: CASSETEGGETQYF
CDR3 DNA: TGTGCCAGCAGTGAAACTGAAGGGGGGGAGACCCAGTACTTC

V gene: TRBV3-1/TRBV3-2
J gene: TRBJ2-2
clone size: -
D gene: -
CDR3 protein: CASSPPQGNTGELFF
CDR3 DNA: TGTGCCAGCAGCCCCCCCCAGGGTAACACCGGGGAGCTGTTTTTT

V gene: TRBV11-3
J gene: TRBJ1-1
clone size: -
D gene: TRBD1
CDR3 protein: CASTRQGVTEAFF
CDR3 DNA: TGTGCCAGCACCCGACAGGGGGTCACTGAAGCTTTCTTT

V gene: TRBV6-6
J gene: TRBJ1-1
clone size: -
D gene: TRBD1
CDR3 protein: CASARQGITEAFF
CDR3 DNA: TGTGCCAGCGCGAGACAGGGGATCACTGAAGCTTTCTTT

V gene: TRBV5-1
J gene: TRBJ2-1
clone size: -
D gene: -
CDR3 protein: CASSLTRANEQFF
CDR3 DNA: TGCGCCAGCAGCTTGACACGGGCCAATGAGCAGTTCTTC

V gene: TRBV19
J gene: TRBJ1-5
clone size: -
D gene: -
CDR3 protein: CASSMFRDSNQPQHF
CDR3 DNA: TGTGCCAGTAGTATGTTCAGGGATAGCAATCAGCCCCAGCATTTT

V gene: TRBV6-6
J gene: TRBJ2-7
clone size: -
D gene: TRBD2
CDR3 protein: CASAGGGHEQYF
CDR3 DNA: TGTGCCAGCGCGGGGGGGGGTCACGAGCAGTACTTC

V gene: TRBV18
J gene: TRBJ1-1
clone size: -
D gene: -
CDR3 protein: CASSPQGGTEAFF
CDR3 DNA: TGTGCCAGCTCACCCCAGGGAGGGACTGAAGCTTTCTTT

V gene: TRBV19
J gene: TRBJ2-1
clone size: -
D gene: TRBD2
CDR3 protein: CASSASGRSNEQFF
CDR3 DNA: TGTGCCAGTTCCGCTAGCGGGAGAAGCAATGAGCAGTTCTTC

V gene: TRBV6-2/TRBV6-3
J gene: TRBJ1-2
clone size: -
D gene: -
CDR3 protein: CASSYSYGYTF
CDR3 DNA: TGTGCCAGCAGTTACAGCTATGGCTACACCTTC

V gene: TRBV19
J gene: TRBJ2-1
clone size: -
D gene: TRBD1
CDR3 protein: CASKGQGGLRNEQFF
CDR3 DNA: TGTGCCAGTAAAGGACAGGGTGGGTTGAGGAATGAGCAGTTCTTC

V gene: TRBV6-5
J gene: TRBJ1-1
clone size: -
D gene: -
CDR3 protein: CASSSGGPKAFF
CDR3 DNA: TGTGCCAGCAGCTCGGGGGGGCCGAAAGCTTTCTTT

V gene: TRBV4-3
J gene: TRBJ2-7
clone size: -
D gene: -
CDR3 protein: CASSQEGLGRYEQYF
CDR3 DNA: TGCGCCAGCAGCCAAGAGGGATTGGGCCGCTACGAGCAGTACTTC

V gene: TRBV25-1
J gene: TRBJ1-4
clone size: -
D gene: -
CDR3 protein: CASSEYTLINEKLFF
CDR3 DNA: TGTGCCAGCAGTGAATATACCCTGATTAATGAAAAACTGTTTTTT

V gene: TRBV28
J gene: TRBJ1-1
clone size: -
D gene: -
CDR3 protein: CASSSTSQAFF
CDR3 DNA: TGTGCCAGCAGTTCCACCTCCCAAGCTTTCTTT

V gene: TRBV30
J gene: TRBJ1-4
clone size: -
D gene: TRBD1
CDR3 protein: CAWSAGQGALTLFF
CDR3 DNA: TGTGCCTGGAGTGCCGGACAGGGGGCTTTGACACTGTTTTTT

V gene: TRBV28
J gene: TRBJ2-3
clone size: once
D gene: -
CDR3 protein: CASSLYVGDTDTQYF
CDR3 DNA: TGTGCCAGCAGTTTGTACGTCGGGGACACAGATACGCAGTATTTT

V gene: TRBV18
J gene: TRBJ2-4
clone size: -
D gene: -
CDR3 protein: CASAPGQGDIQYF
CDR3 DNA: TGTGCCAGCGCCCCCGGCCAGGGAGACATTCAGTACTTC

V gene: TRBV19
J gene: TRBJ1-5
clone size: -
D gene: -
CDR3 protein: CASSEGNQPQHF
CDR3 DNA: TGTGCCAGTAGTGAGGGGAATCAGCCCCAGCATTTT

V gene: TRBV19
J gene: TRBJ2-3
clone size: -
D gene: -
CDR3 protein: CASRAGGTDTQYF
CDR3 DNA: TGTGCCAGTAGGGCAGGGGGCACAGATACGCAGTATTTT

V gene: TRBV11-1
J gene: TRBJ2-7
clone size: -
D gene: -
CDR3 protein: CASSLEGYEQYF
CDR3 DNA: TGTGCCAGCAGCTTAGAGGGTTACGAGCAGTACTTC

V gene: TRBV5-6
J gene: TRBJ1-4
clone size: -
D gene: -
CDR3 protein: CASSLAAEAIKTENEKLFF
CDR3 DNA: TGTGCCAGCAGCTTGGCCGCAGAAGCGATTAAGACCGAGAATGAAAAACTGTTTTTT

V gene: TRBV7-9
J gene: TRBJ1-1
clone size: once
D gene: -
CDR3 protein: CASSPLLMVTEAFF
CDR3 DNA: TGTGCCAGCAGCCCCTTACTGATGGTCACTGAAGCTTTCTTT

V gene: TRBV27
J gene: TRBJ2-7
clone size: -
D gene: TRBD2
CDR3 protein: CASSSRLAGGYEQYF
CDR3 DNA: TGTGCCAGCAGTTCCCGACTAGCGGGGGGCTACGAGCAGTACTTC

V gene: TRBV12-3/TRBV12-4
J gene: TRBJ1-1
clone size: -
D gene: -
CDR3 protein: CASILGPNTEAFF
CDR3 DNA: TGTGCCAGCATCCTGGGACCGAACACTGAAGCTTTCTTT

V gene: TRBV2
J gene: TRBJ2-7
clone size: -
D gene: TRBD1
CDR3 protein: CASSVDRGPYEQYF
CDR3 DNA: TGTGCCAGCAGCGTCGACAGGGGGCCCTACGAGCAGTACTTC

V gene: TRBV11-2
J gene: TRBJ1-6
clone size: -
D gene: -
CDR3 protein: CASSSDPSSPLHF
CDR3 DNA: TGTGCCAGCAGCTCGGACCCGAGCTCACCCCTCCACTTT

V gene: TRBV6-1
J gene: TRBJ1-2
clone size: -
D gene: -
CDR3 protein: CASSEADGDWGYTF
CDR3 DNA: TGTGCCAGCAGTGAAGCGGATGGGGACTGGGGCTACACCTTC

V gene: TRBV4-1
J gene: TRBJ1-4
clone size: -
D gene: -
CDR3 protein: CASRRNGGSKLFF
CDR3 DNA: TGCGCCAGCAGAAGGAATGGCGGATCAAAACTGTTTTTT

V gene: TRBV19
J gene: TRBJ2-1
clone size: -
D gene: -
CDR3 protein: CASSLLRGADEQFF
CDR3 DNA: TGTGCCAGTAGTCTTCTCCGGGGGGCCGATGAGCAGTTCTTC

V gene: TRBV6-6
J gene: TRBJ1-6
clone size: -
D gene: TRBD1
CDR3 protein: CASSYRDRGSPLHF
CDR3 DNA: TGTGCCAGCAGTTACCGGGACAGGGGTTCACCCCTCCACTTT

V gene: TRBV30
J gene: TRBJ1-5
clone size: -
D gene: TRBD1
CDR3 protein: CAWSVQGRGIHQPQHF
CDR3 DNA: TGTGCCTGGAGTGTACAGGGCAGGGGGATTCATCAGCCCCAGCATTTT

V gene: TRBV20-1
J gene: TRBJ1-5
clone size: -
D gene: -
CDR3 protein: CSASGGNGGNQPQHF
CDR3 DNA: TGCAGTGCTAGTGGGGGGAATGGGGGCAATCAGCCCCAGCATTTT

V gene: TRBV28
J gene: TRBJ2-7
clone size: -
D gene: TRBD1
CDR3 protein: CASSSATGGSYEQYF
CDR3 DNA: TGTGCCAGCAGTTCCGCGACAGGGGGAAGCTACGAGCAGTACTTC

V gene: TRBV19
J gene: TRBJ2-1
clone size: -
D gene: TRBD1
CDR3 protein: CASRTWDRYNEQFF
CDR3 DNA: TGTGCCAGTAGGACATGGGACAGATACAATGAGCAGTTCTTC

V gene: TRBV25-1
J gene: TRBJ1-5
clone size: -
D gene: -
CDR3 protein: CTSSDSLFNNQPQHF
CDR3 DNA: TGTACCAGCAGTGACAGTCTATTCAACAATCAGCCCCAGCATTTT